This entry is about one TCR beta chain. Its specificity is unknown. The length of the CDR3 is 13 residues. The V end was cut by 0 bases, the J end by 7 bases, with 10 bases between. The germline CDR1 and CDR2 sequences are SGHDT and YYEEEE. It was with 60 Vbeta and 13 Jbeta primers that the PCR ran. Assay: immunoSEQ multiplex PCR; the TCRdb copy retains only in-frame clones and omits some. The table lists 100,000 or so clones, around 77% of them singletons, with 7.5% to 10% in the top ten. These data originate in a study of cytomegalovirus exposure and HLA in healthy donors. Points from the study as a whole: Productive rates of about 90% or about 30% were seen for most TCR beta V segments in an earlier analysis. The study designated fewer than 200 TCR beta chains cytomegalovirus-associated. In a later analysis, at a false discovery rate of 0.05, 15,000 to 20,000 TCR beta sequences were associated with HLA alleles.

Nominal health characterized the donors when sampled, though unrecorded immune exposures were likely. Sequences were obtained from PBMCs. This chain links TRBV5-6 with TRBJ1-2, with D maybe TRBD1 (5 bases). The sequence was obtained from a middle-aged woman in good health and CMV-seropositive. CDR3 bases: TGTGCCAGCAGCTTGGATAGGGGTGTTGGCTACACCTTC. This encodes CASSLDRGVGYTF.